This TCR beta chain was sequenced for a study of vaccination and CD4 T cells after COVID-19. The Oncomine TCR Beta short-read assay was applied to DNA of cultured CD4+ T cells. From the PCR reads, TCRdb called clonotypes with MiXCR, one entry per CDR3 protein. The sample consists of nearly 15,000 distinct CDR3 sequences, over 50% of them appearing once. With respect to this clonotype: Its cognate antigen is unknown.

Unmatched junction bases numbered 10, after V lost 3 bases and J lost 4 bases. The CDR3 length is 16 residues. CDR1 and CDR2 from the germline V gene are MNHEY and SMNVEV (reference sequence). Treatment given: approximately nine-day PBMC culture with coronavirus spike peptide pools or control peptides (ViraFEST assay). The V and J genes are TRBV27 and TRBJ1-1; TRBD1 agrees at 8 bases. This sequence was found in a human donor who had recovered from COVID-19. Specimen: CD4+ T cells from blood, cultured in vitro. CDR3 in DNA: TGTGCCAGCAGTTTTCAGGGGGCAATAGCAGGCACTGAAGCTTTCTTT. Residues: CASSFQGAIAGTEAFF.